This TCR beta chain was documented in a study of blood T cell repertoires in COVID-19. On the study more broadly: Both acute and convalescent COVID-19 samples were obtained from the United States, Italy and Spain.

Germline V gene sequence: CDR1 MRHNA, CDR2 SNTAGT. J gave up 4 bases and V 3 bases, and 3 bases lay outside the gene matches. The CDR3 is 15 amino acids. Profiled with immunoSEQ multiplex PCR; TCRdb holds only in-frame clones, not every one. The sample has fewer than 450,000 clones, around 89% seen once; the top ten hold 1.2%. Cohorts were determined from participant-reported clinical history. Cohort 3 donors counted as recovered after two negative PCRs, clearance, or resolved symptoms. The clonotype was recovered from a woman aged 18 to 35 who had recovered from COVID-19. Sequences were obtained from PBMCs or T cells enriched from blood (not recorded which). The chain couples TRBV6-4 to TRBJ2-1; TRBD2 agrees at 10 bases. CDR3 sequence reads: CASSEISGGYNEQFF. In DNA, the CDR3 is TGTGCCAGCAGTGAGATTAGCGGGGGGTACAATGAGCAGTTCTTC.